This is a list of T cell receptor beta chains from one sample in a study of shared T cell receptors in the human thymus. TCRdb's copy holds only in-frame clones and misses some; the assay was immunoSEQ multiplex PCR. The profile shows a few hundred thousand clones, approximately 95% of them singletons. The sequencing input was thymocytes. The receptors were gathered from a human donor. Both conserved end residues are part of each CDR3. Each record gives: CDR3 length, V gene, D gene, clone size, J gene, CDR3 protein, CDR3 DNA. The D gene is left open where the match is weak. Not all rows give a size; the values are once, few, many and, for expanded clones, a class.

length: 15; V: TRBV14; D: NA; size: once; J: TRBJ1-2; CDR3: CASSQDWAGDDGYTF; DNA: TGTGCCAGCAGCCAAGATTGGGCAGGGGATGATGGCTACACCTTC
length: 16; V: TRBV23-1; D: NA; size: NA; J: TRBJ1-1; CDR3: CASSQSSVGQNTEAFF; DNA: TGCGCCAGCAGTCAATCGAGTGTAGGACAGAACACTGAAGCTTTCTTT
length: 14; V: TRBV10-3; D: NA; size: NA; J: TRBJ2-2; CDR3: CATYGSANTGELFF; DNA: TGTGCCACCTACGGGAGCGCGAACACCGGGGAGCTGTTTTTT
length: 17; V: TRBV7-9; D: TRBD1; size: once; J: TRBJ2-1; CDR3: CASSNESDRGSYNEQFF; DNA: TGTGCCAGCAGCAACGAGTCGGACAGGGGATCCTACAATGAGCAGTTCTTC
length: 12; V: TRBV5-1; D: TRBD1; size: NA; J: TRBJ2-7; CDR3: CASRQGPYEQYF; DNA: TGCGCCAGCAGACAGGGGCCCTACGAGCAGTACTTC
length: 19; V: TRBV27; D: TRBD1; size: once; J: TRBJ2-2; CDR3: CASSPQGVGKEVNTGELFF; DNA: TGTGCCAGCAGTCCTCAGGGGGTCGGTAAGGAAGTAAACACCGGGGAGCTGTTTTTT
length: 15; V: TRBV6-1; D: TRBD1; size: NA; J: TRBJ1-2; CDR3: CASSEGTGVDYGYTF; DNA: TGTGCCAGCAGTGAAGGGACAGGGGTTGACTATGGCTACACCTTC
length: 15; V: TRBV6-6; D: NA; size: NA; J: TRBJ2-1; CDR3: CASNRLRGSYNEQFF; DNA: TGTGCCAGCAACCGCCTTCGGGGCTCCTACAATGAGCAGTTCTTC
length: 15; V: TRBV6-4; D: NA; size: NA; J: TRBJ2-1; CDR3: CASSAVRTPRHEQFF; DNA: TGTGCCAGCAGTGCAGTCAGGACCCCCCGGCATGAGCAGTTCTTC
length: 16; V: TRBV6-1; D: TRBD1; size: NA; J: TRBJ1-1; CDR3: CASSDLVKQGSTEAFF; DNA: TGTGCCAGCAGTGATCTCGTTAAACAGGGGTCCACTGAAGCTTTCTTT
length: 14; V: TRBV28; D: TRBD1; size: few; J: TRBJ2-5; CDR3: CASSLGQAQETQYF; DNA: TGTGCCAGCAGTTTAGGACAGGCCCAAGAGACCCAGTACTTC
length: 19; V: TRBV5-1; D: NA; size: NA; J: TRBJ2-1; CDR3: CASSSLARQMYSSYNEQFF; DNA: TGCGCCAGCAGCTCCCTGGCCCGTCAGATGTACAGCTCCTACAATGAGCAGTTCTTC
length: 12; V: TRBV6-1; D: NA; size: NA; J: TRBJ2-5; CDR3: CASNGRDLTQYF; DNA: TGTGCCAGCAACGGGCGGGACCTGACCCAGTACTTC
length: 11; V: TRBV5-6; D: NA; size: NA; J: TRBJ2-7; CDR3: CASSLAREQYF; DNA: TGTGCCAGCAGCTTGGCACGGGAGCAGTACTTC
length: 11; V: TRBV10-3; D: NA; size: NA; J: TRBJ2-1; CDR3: CAISDGVEQFF; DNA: TGTGCCATCAGTGATGGAGTTGAGCAGTTCTTC
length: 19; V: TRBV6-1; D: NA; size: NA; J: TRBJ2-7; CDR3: CASSEPRGGERGTRYEQYF; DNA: TGTGCCAGCAGTGAACCCAGGGGGGGAGAGAGAGGTACTCGCTACGAGCAGTACTTC
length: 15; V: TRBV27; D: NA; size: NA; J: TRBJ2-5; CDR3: CASPSPRDYQETQYF; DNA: TGTGCCAGCCCTTCCCCCCGGGACTACCAAGAGACCCAGTACTTC
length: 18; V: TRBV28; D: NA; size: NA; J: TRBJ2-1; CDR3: CASSLRGCRAGSYNEQFF; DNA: TGTGCCAGCAGTTTAAGGGGGTGCCGAGCGGGCTCCTACAATGAGCAGTTCTTC
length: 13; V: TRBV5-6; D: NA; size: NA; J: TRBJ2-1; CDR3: CASSLGRANEQFF; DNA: TGTGCCAGCAGCTTGGGTCGGGCTAATGAGCAGTTCTTC
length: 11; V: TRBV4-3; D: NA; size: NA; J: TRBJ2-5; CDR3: CASSQEETQYF; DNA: TGCGCCAGCAGCCAAGAAGAGACCCAGTACTTC
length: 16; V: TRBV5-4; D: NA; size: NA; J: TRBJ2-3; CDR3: CASSLAGSFVTDTQYF; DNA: TGTGCCAGCAGCTTGGCGGGTAGTTTTGTCACAGATACGCAGTATTTT
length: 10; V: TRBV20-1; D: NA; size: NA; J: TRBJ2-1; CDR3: CSAIVNEQFF; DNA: TGCAGTGCCATAGTCAATGAGCAGTTCTTC
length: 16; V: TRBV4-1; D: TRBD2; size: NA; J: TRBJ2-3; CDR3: CASSLLAETNTDTQYF; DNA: TGCGCCAGCAGCCTCCTAGCGGAGACGAATACAGATACGCAGTATTTT
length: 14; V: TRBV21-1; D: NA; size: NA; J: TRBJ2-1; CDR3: CASSKGIGGNEQFF; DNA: TGTGCCAGCAGCAAAGGAATCGGAGGAAATGAGCAGTTCTTC
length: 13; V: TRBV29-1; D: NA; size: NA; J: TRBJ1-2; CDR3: CSVLGGRNYGYTF; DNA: TGCAGCGTTTTGGGGGGCCGGAACTATGGCTACACCTTC
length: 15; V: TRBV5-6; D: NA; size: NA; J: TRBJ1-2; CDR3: CASSLGTVSNYGYTF; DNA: TGTGCCAGCAGCTTAGGGACTGTTTCTAACTATGGCTACACCTTC
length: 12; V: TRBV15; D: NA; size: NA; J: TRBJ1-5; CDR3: CATSRVSQPQHF; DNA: TGTGCCACCAGCAGAGTAAGTCAGCCCCAGCATTTT
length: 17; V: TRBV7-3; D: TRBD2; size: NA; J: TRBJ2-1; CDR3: CASSSPRGAGGADEQFF; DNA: TGTGCCAGCAGCTCCCCTCGAGGAGCGGGAGGCGCGGATGAGCAGTTCTTC
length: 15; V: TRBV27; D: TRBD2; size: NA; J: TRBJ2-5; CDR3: CASSFWTSGQETQYF; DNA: TGTGCCAGCAGTTTTTGGACTAGCGGACAAGAGACCCAGTACTTC
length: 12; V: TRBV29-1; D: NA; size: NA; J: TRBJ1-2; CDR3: CSVVKGEDGYTF; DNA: TGCAGCGTTGTTAAGGGGGAAGATGGCTACACCTTC
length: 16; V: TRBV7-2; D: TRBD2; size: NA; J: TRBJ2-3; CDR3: CASSFGPAGGTDTQYF; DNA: TGTGCCAGCAGCTTCGGGCCAGCGGGGGGCACAGATACGCAGTATTTT
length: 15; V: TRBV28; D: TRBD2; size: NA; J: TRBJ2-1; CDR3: CASSPRGGRVNEQFF; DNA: TGTGCCAGCAGTCCTCGGGGCGGGAGAGTTAATGAGCAGTTCTTC
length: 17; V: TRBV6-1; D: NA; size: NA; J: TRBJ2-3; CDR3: CASSEAALKGGGDTQYF; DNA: TGTGCCAGCAGTGAAGCGGCGCTAAAGGGGGGTGGAGATACGCAGTATTTT
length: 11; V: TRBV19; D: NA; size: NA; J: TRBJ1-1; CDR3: CASSIGQVAFF; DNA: TGTGCCAGTAGTATAGGGCAGGTAGCTTTCTTT
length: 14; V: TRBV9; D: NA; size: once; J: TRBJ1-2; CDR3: CASSVTVKGDGYTF; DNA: TGTGCCAGCAGCGTAACCGTTAAGGGGGATGGCTACACCTTC
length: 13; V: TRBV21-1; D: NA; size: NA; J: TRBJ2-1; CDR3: CAIPSGVYNEQFF; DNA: TGTGCCATCCCTAGCGGGGTATACAATGAGCAGTTCTTC
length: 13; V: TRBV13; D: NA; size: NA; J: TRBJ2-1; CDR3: CASSLPGLNEQFF; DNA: TGTGCCAGCAGCTTACCCGGTCTCAATGAGCAGTTCTTC
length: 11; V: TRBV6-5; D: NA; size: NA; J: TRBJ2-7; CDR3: CASSFLYEQYF; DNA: TGTGCCAGCAGTTTCCTGTACGAGCAGTACTTC
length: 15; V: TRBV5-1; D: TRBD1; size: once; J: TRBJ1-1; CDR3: CASSAEAGGPTEAFF; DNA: TGCGCCAGCAGCGCGGAGGCAGGGGGCCCCACTGAAGCTTTCTTT
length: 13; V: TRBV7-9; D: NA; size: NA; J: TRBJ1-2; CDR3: CASSFGLNYGYTF; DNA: TGTGCCAGCAGTTTCGGACTGAACTATGGCTACACCTTC
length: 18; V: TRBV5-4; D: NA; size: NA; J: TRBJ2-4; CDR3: CASSLQRPGTPAKNIQYF; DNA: TGTGCCAGCAGCTTGCAGCGTCCGGGGACCCCAGCCAAAAACATTCAGTACTTC